The rows below give T cell receptor beta chains drawn from one sample of a study of regulatory T cells in long-lasting Graves disease. TCRdb re-analysed the multiplex PCR reads in MiXCR, keeping a single row per CDR3 protein. The sample has 300,000 to 400,000 distinct CDR3 sequences; 15% to 20% are singletons. The sequencing here drew on peripheral blood mononuclear cells (PBMCs), taken at new diagnosis, from a patient treated with antithyroid drugs. Receptor source: a female donor with Graves disease. Each CDR3 is given with its conserved first and last residue. Fields, in order: clone size, D gene, V gene, CDR3 length, J gene, CDR3 DNA, CDR3 protein. A D gene is named only where the DNA matches it firmly. Where a row states a size, it is once, few, many or the class of an expanded clone; other rows omit it.

>few|TRBD1|TRBV19|14|TRBJ1-2
TGTGCCAGTGGTCCGGGACAGGGTCTTGTGCGGTACACCTTC
CASGPGQGLVRYTF
>many|TRBD2|TRBV4-1|18|TRBJ2-3
TGCGCCAGCAGCCTACCGGACCCAGCGGGAGTAATCACAGATACGCAGTATTTT
CASSLPDPAGVITDTQYF
>many|TRBD2|TRBV28|16|TRBJ2-7
TGTGCCAGCAGTTTAAGGGCCGGGACTAGCGGTTACGAGCAGTACTTC
CASSLRAGTSGYEQYF
>many|.|TRBV2|13|TRBJ1-3
TGTGCCAGCAGTAATTTAGGGGGTGCCACCATATATTTT
CASSNLGGATIYF
>.|.|TRBV7-9|15|TRBJ1-2
TGTGCCAGCAGACCCTCGACAGGAACTAACTATGGCTACACCTTC
CASRPSTGTNYGYTF
>few|TRBD2|TRBV5-1|18|TRBJ2-1
TGCGCCAGCAGCTTAAGACTAGCGGGAGGGCTGGACTACAATGAGCAGTTCTTC
CASSLRLAGGLDYNEQFF
>.|TRBD1|TRBV4-1|18|TRBJ1-3
TGCGCCAGCAGCCAAGGCCGGTCAGGGGGCACTTCTGGAAACACCATATATTTT
CASSQGRSGGTSGNTIYF
>many|TRBD2|TRBV3-1|18|TRBJ2-2
TGTGCCAGCAGCCAAGAGTGGCTAGCGGAGAAGAACACCGGGGAGCTGTTTTTT
CASSQEWLAEKNTGELFF
>many|TRBD2|TRBV14|17|TRBJ2-1
TGTGCCAGCAGCTCTCGGGAGGTCTGGGAGGGCCAAGATGAGCAGTTCTTC
CASSSREVWEGQDEQFF
>.|TRBD2|TRBV20-1|16|TRBJ2-1
TGCAGTGCTAGTCCACGGGGGGCTAGCGGGATCAATGAGCAGTTCTTC
CSASPRGASGINEQFF
>many|TRBD2|TRBV30|14|TRBJ2-5
TGTGCCTGGAGTAGAGGGAGGGCCGAAGAGACCCAGTACTTC
CAWSRGRAEETQYF
>many|TRBD2|TRBV24-1|16|TRBJ2-1
TGTGCCACCAGTGGCCCGGGACTAGCGGAGGACAATGAGCAGTTCTTC
CATSGPGLAEDNEQFF
>.|TRBD1|TRBV2|16|TRBJ2-3
TGTGCCAGCAGGAACTGGGCGGACAGGGAAACAGATACGCAGTATTTT
CASRNWADRETDTQYF
>.|TRBD2|TRBV6-1|15|TRBJ2-1
TGTGCCAGCACGGGGGGAGGGAACTCCTACAATGAGCAGTTCTTC
CASTGGGNSYNEQFF
>.|.|TRBV12-3/TRBV12-4|15|TRBJ1-1
TGTGCCAGCAGTTTCTCGAACAGGGTGAGCACTGAAGCTTTCTTT
CASSFSNRVSTEAFF
>many|.|TRBV5-4|14|TRBJ1-1
TGTGCCAGCAGCTTGAGAGGGGGTGACACTGAAGCTTTCTTT
CASSLRGGDTEAFF
>many|TRBD2|TRBV19|15|TRBJ2-1
TGTGCCAGTAGTATAATAGCGGGAGTCGATAATGAGCAGTTCTTC
CASSIIAGVDNEQFF
>many|.|TRBV18|14|TRBJ2-3
TGTGCCAGCTCACCACCGGACAAAACAGATACGCAGTATTTT
CASSPPDKTDTQYF
>many|.|TRBV10-3|14|TRBJ1-5
TGTGCCATCAGTGAGTCGCAGGGCGGACAGCCCCAGCATTTT
CAISESQGGQPQHF
>many|TRBD2|TRBV6-4|14|TRBJ2-3
TGTGCCAGCAGTAGCGGGACCCACTCGGATACGCAGTATTTT
CASSSGTHSDTQYF
>many|.|TRBV19|16|TRBJ1-2
TGTGCCAGTAGTATCCCTTCAATGAGTGATAACTATGGCTACACCTTC
CASSIPSMSDNYGYTF
>few|TRBD2|TRBV19|16|TRBJ2-1
TGTGCCAGTAGAATGGGTAGCGGGAGTCTCTACAATGAGCAGTTCTTC
CASRMGSGSLYNEQFF
>many|TRBD1|TRBV5-1|13|TRBJ2-7
TGCGCCAGCAGCTTGGGGACAGGGGAAGAGCAGTACTTC
CASSLGTGEEQYF
>few|TRBD1|TRBV5-4|16|TRBJ2-4
TGTGCCAGCAGCGCACGACAGGGGAACGGCAAAAACATTCAGTACTTC
CASSARQGNGKNIQYF
>few|.|TRBV10-3|16|TRBJ1-3
TGTGCCATCAGTGAGTCGTGGATCAGCTCTGGAAACACCATATATTTT
CAISESWISSGNTIYF
>many|.|TRBV10-3|12|TRBJ1-6
TGTGCCATCAGTGTGAGGGGATCACCCCTCCACTTT
CAISVRGSPLHF
>few|TRBD2|TRBV19|14|TRBJ2-1
TGTGCCACCAATCCGGGACTAGGTCCTAATGAGCAGTTCTTC
CATNPGLGPNEQFF
>few|TRBD1|TRBV7-2|15|TRBJ1-1
TGTGCCAGCAGCTTACCAGGACAGGGTCACTCTGAAGCTTTCTTT
CASSLPGQGHSEAFF
>many|TRBD2|TRBV10-3|15|TRBJ2-3
TGTGCCATCAGTGAGTCGTTAGCGGGAGCAGATACGCAGTATTTT
CAISESLAGADTQYF
>many|.|TRBV5-5|14|TRBJ2-2
TGTGCCAGCAGCTTTGGACAGAACACCGGGGAGCTGTTTTTT
CASSFGQNTGELFF
>.|.|TRBV12-3/TRBV12-4|15|TRBJ1-2
TGTGCCAGCAGTACAAGACGGCCAGCTAACTATGGCTACACCTTC
CASSTRRPANYGYTF
>once|.|TRBV3-1|17|TRBJ2-5
TGTGCCAGCAGCCAAGAGCGGAGGGGACTCCTCCAAGAGACCCACTACTTC
CASSQERRGLLQETHYF
>many|.|TRBV28|16|TRBJ1-2
TGTGCCAGCAGTTCCCCCGAGGCCGGCGGGTTTTATAATTACACCTTC
CASSSPEAGGFYNYTF
>.|TRBD1|TRBV27|16|TRBJ1-2
TGTGCCAGCAGCACGGACCGACAGGGGGCTCACTATGGCTACACCTTC
CASSTDRQGAHYGYTF
>.|TRBD1|TRBV20-1|14|TRBJ2-5
TGCAGTGCTAGGCAATGGACAGGGGAAGAGACCCAGTACTTC
CSARQWTGEETQYF
>many|TRBD1|TRBV28|16|TRBJ1-2
TGTGCCAGCAGTTTTGGGAGACAGGGGTTGGGCAATGGCTACACCTTC
CASSFGRQGLGNGYTF